This T cell receptor (beta chain) derives from a study of PD-1 blockade in classical Hodgkin lymphoma (TCRdb year 2020). Looking at the study overall: Nivolumab dosing was 3 mg/kg intravenously every 2 weeks, continuing until either disease progression or unacceptable toxicity. The study used CyTOF and TCR beta sequencing to define a peripheral blood immune signature of response to PD-1 blockade in classical Hodgkin lymphoma.

Paper-wide results and their limitations: Only a single clinical trial cohort was studied, and what caused the repertoire differences, possibly disease activity or prior therapy, remained undefined. A significant rise by C4D1 was seen in CD4+ but not CD8+ TCR diversity (p=0.0027 vs p=0.16), with the rise being most apparent in complete responders (p=0.02). Trial patients with a complete response had baseline diversity similar to that of newly diagnosed patients, while partial responders and progressors had significantly lower diversity. Patients starting nivolumab less than 1 year after ASCT had lower diversity and were excluded from later analyses to avoid confounding by immune reconstitution. Newly diagnosed patients were reported to have lower baseline TCR diversity than healthy donors, and relapsed/refractory patients were reported to have lower baseline TCR diversity still.

Trimmed from V: 5 bases; trimmed from J: 2 bases; junction bases lacking a gene match: 8. Reading from cysteine to phenylalanine, the CDR3 counts 16 amino acids. Of the read, only the CDR3 DNA is kept; its 48 bases are in frame from base 1. CDR1 MDHEN and CDR2 SYDVKM were looked up in the germline V gene. The meaning of the sample's time point label: cycle 4 day 1 (C4D1), after five to seven weeks of nivolumab. All trial patients had relapsed after autologous stem cell transplantation, with cohorts A, B and C differing in prior brentuximab vedotin exposure. The trial cohort was composed of about 54 patients with relapsed/refractory classical Hodgkin lymphoma, for whom complete response, partial response or progressive disease was recorded as best overall response. Single-agent nivolumab was administered to trial patients in the multi-cohort phase II CheckMate 205 trial. An independent review committee assessed best overall response by applying the 2007 International Working Group response criteria. PBMCs from the trial were collected at three points: immediately before nivolumab initiation (C1D1), and during therapy at cycle 2 day 1 and cycle 4 day 1. Peripheral blood was collected in 8 mL Vacutainer Cell Preparation Tubes, from which PBMCs were isolated by centrifugation and then cryopreserved.

Genomic DNA was extracted with the Qiagen DNeasy kit from unsorted PBMCs and from negatively selected CD4+ and CD8+ fractions. TCR beta CDR3 regions were amplified by immunoSEQ multiplex PCR using primers annealing to V and J segments. A synthetic immune receptor repertoire was used to minimize amplification bias, and any remaining bias was removed computationally after sequencing. The authors' pipeline ran thus. Custom Python scripts were used to quantify repertoire diversity as the Shannon entropy index. Unsorted, CD4+ and CD8+ repertoires were examined separately, except in combined analyses, for which CD4+ and CD8+ sequences were merged in silico. Clonal expansion was defined as at least a 2-fold frequency increase after treatment relative to C1D1, with a pseudocount of 0.5 for undetected baseline clones. Singleton clones were defined as clones with 0 or 1 copy at C1D1, and non-singleton clones were defined as clones with 2 or more copies. Clones expanded in unsorted samples were annotated as CD4+, CD8+ or unknown by matching protein sequences in sorted samples from the same patient. Wilcoxon tests were applied to paired samples to test diversity changes from C1D1 to C4D1. As stored in TCRdb, this immuneACCESS dataset retains in-frame rearrangements with V and J assigned. A fraction of the clones does not appear; measured against another copy, unresolved V genes explain less than half of the discrepancy, and the remainder lacks a known reason. For V, J and clone size, that table is used; D and trimming come from the DNA. For this sample there are 10,000 or so clones; approximately 87% appear just once. The ten most abundant clones make up 23% of the sample.

This clone was counted between two and nine times. What this receptor recognizes is not known. No quality values exist for individual bases; no much larger clone is one base distant. The TCR originated in a human donor with classical Hodgkin lymphoma. The rearranged chain carries TRBV28 and TRBJ1-3; TRBD1 fits 8 bases in the junction. Here the sequenced sample was peripheral blood mononuclear cells (PBMCs), taken before the fourth cycle of nivolumab. CDR3 loop: CASSRRQGIAGNTIYF. The sequenced DNA is TGTGCCAGCAGTCGGAGACAGGGGATCGCTGGAAACACCATATATTTT.